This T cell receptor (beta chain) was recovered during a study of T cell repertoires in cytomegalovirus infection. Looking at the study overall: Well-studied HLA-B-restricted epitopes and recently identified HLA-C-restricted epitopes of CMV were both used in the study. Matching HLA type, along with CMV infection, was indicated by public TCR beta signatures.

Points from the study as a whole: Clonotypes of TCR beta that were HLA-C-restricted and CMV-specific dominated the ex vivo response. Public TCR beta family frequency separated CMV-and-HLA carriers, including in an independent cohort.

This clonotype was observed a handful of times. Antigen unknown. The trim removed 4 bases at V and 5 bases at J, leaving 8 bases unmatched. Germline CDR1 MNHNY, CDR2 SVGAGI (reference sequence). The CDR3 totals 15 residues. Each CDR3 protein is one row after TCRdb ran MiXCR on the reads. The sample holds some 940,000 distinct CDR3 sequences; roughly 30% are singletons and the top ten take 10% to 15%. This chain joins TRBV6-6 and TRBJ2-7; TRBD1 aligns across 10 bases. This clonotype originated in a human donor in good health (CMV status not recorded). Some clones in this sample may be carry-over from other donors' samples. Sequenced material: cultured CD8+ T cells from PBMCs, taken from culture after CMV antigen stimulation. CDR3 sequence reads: CASSFTGTGDDEQYF. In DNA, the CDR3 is TGTGCCAGCAGTTTTACCGGGACAGGGGACGACGAGCAGTACTTC.